The next 23 T cell receptor beta chains were all read from a single sample in a study of technical replicates of blood from a few donors. Profiled with immunoSEQ multiplex PCR; TCRdb holds only in-frame clones, not every one. The data show about 81,000 clones, 90% to 96% seen once. Sequenced material: T cells isolated from PBMCs. The origin of the receptors is a human donor in good health.

This rearrangement joins TRBV5-1 to TRBJ2-1; 10 bases align to TRBD2. Germline-derived CDR1 and CDR2 are SGHRS and YFSETQ. CDR3 length: 15 residues. Trimming took 2 bases from V and 5 from J; bases not matched to a gene: 4. The CDR3 is CASSLTSGTNNEQFF. The DNA of the CDR3 is TGCGCCAGCAGCTTAACTAGCGGGACTAACAATGAGCAGTTCTTC.

The chain links TRBV4-1 to TRBJ1-1; D gene uncertain. Germline-derived CDR1 and CDR2 are MGHRA and YSYEKL. There are 15 residues in the CDR3. V was shortened by 0 bases and J by 6 bases, with 14 bases between the two germline ends. Here the CDR3 reads CASSQDSRGEAEAFF. The CDR3 DNA reads as TGCGCCAGCAGCCAAGATTCTCGGGGTGAGGCTGAAGCTTTCTTT.

The chain joins TRBV5-6 to TRBJ2-1, with 9 bases identical to TRBD1. The CDR3 loop spans 15 amino acids. Germline V gene lookup returns CDR1 SGHDT and CDR2 YYEEEE. V lost 3 bases and J lost 9; bases outside the gene matches: 10. CDR3 in DNA: TGTGCCAGCAGCTCAGTCCCGGGACAGGGTACTGAGCAGTTCTTC. Protein sequence: CASSSVPGQGTEQFF.

V gene TRBV19 combines with J gene TRBJ1-1; 9 bases align to TRBD1. This CDR3 has 15 residues. In germline, CDR1 is LNHDA, CDR2 SQIVND (reference sequence). With V trimmed by 3 bases and J by 3 bases, 5 bases remained unmatched. Here the CDR3 DNA reads TGTGCCAGTAGTATCCGGGACAGGGAGGACACTGAAGCTTTCTTT. Translated, it gives CASSIRDREDTEAFF.

The table lists this clone with a count of one. The chain joins TRBV5-6 to TRBJ2-7; D is unresolved. This CDR3 region has 14 residues. Germline V gives CDR1 SGHDT, CDR2 YYEEEE. V gave up 1 base and J gave up 5 bases, with 13 bases separating them. CDR3 protein: CASSLSLGYNEQYF. The CDR3 DNA sequence: TGTGCCAGCAGCTTGAGCCTGGGCTACAACGAGCAGTACTTC. The full variable domain, with the rest looked up from reference TRBV5-6 and TRBJ2-7, is DAGVTQSPTHLIKTRGQQVTLRCSPKSGHDTVSWYQQALGQGPQFIFQYYEEEERQRGNFPDRFSGHQFPNYSSELNVNALLLGDSALYLCASSLSLGYNEQYFGPGTRLTVT.

The chain couples TRBV11-2 to TRBJ2-2; D gene uncertain. Between the trimmed V and J ends, which lost 3 bases and 1 base, there was a span of 6 bases. The CDR3 extends over 14 amino acids. Germline CDR1 SGHAT, CDR2 FQNNGV. DNA for the CDR3: TGTGCCAGCAGCTTTTCATGGAACACCGGGGAGCTGTTTTTT. Translated: CASSFSWNTGELFF.

This chain uses TRBV9 with TRBJ2-1; D remains unclear. This CDR3 has 13 amino acids. Trimming took off 2 bases at V and 9 bases at J, with 12 bases between the two ends. The V gene's germline CDR1 is SGDLS and CDR2 YYNGEE. The CDR3 sequence: CASSVGSFTEQFF. In DNA, the CDR3 is TGTGCCAGCAGCGTGGGTAGCTTCACTGAGCAGTTCTTC.

This chain connects TRBV27 to TRBJ1-1; tentative D call: TRBD1 (5 bases). Trimming stripped 3 bases from V and 1 base from J, with 9 bases between. Germline-derived CDR1 and CDR2 are MNHEY and SMNVEV (reference sequence). The CDR3 runs 14 residues. The CDR3 DNA reads TGTGCCAGCAGTTTCACTCAGGGGAACACTGAAGCTTTCTTT. The encoded protein is CASSFTQGNTEAFF.

The V gene is TRBV28, the J gene TRBJ2-1; 12 bases align to TRBD2. Per germline, CDR1 MDHEN and CDR2 SYDVKM. The trim removed 0 bases at V and 6 bases at J, leaving 6 bases unmatched. The CDR3 is 17 residues long. The CDR3: CASSLWLAGGPVNEQFF. CDR3 sequence (DNA): TGTGCCAGCAGTTTATGGCTAGCGGGAGGGCCAGTCAATGAGCAGTTCTTC. Supplemented by reference TRBV28 and TRBJ2-1, the full variable domain reads DVKVTQSSRYLVKRTGEKVFLECVQDMDHENMFWYRQDPGLGLRLIYFSYDVKMKEKGDIPEGYSVSREKKERFSLILESASTNQTSMYLCASSLWLAGGPVNEQFFGPGTRLTVL.

CDR3 sequence reads: CSVEHHRPGQSLGGYTF. CDR3 bases: TGCAGCGTTGAACACCACCGGCCGGGACAGTCCCTGGGAGGCTACACCTTC. The chain uses TRBV29-1 and TRBJ1-2; 7 bases fit TRBD1. This CDR3 region has 17 residues. Looked up from germline, CDR1 is SQVTM and CDR2 is ANQGSEA. The V segment lost 2 bases and the J segment 8 bases; nucleotides outside the gene matches: 20.

V usage is TRBV30 and J usage is TRBJ2-1; 9 nucleotides agree with TRBD2. This CDR3 region has 11 residues. Trimming cost V 5 bases and J 13 bases; bases outside gene matches: 6. Germline V CDR1 and CDR2: GTSNPN, SVGIG (reference sequence). CDR3 amino acids: CAWGIAGDQFF. For the CDR3, the DNA is TGTGCCTGGGGGATAGCGGGAGATCAGTTCTTC.

The chain combines TRBV7-2 with TRBJ1-2, with D possibly being TRBD1 (5 bases). Trimming removed 3 bases from V and 1 base from J, with 9 bases in between. CDR1 SGHTA and CDR2 FQGNSA come from the germline V gene. CDR3 size: 14 residues. CDR3: CASSLIDSNYGYTF. In nucleotides, the CDR3 is TGTGCCAGCAGCTTGATTGACAGTAACTATGGCTACACCTTC.

This clone has only a few counts. The rearrangement links TRBV5-1 to TRBJ2-1; perhaps TRBD2 as D (7 bases). The CDR3 has 15 residues. The ends were cut back, 0 bases at V and 4 bases at J, with 11 bases in the middle. The V gene's germline CDR1 is SGHRS and CDR2 YFSETQ. This chain's CDR3 is CASSLEGEGYNEQFF. The CDR3 nucleotides read TGCGCCAGCAGCTTGGAGGGGGAGGGTTACAATGAGCAGTTCTTC.

V gene TRBV2 combines with J gene TRBJ1-2; 12 positions agree with TRBD1. The J segment lost 6 bases and the V segment lost 7 bases, leaving 21 bases of the junction unmatched. From germline, CDR1 is SNHLY and CDR2 FYNNEI. CDR3 size: 19 residues. The CDR3 DNA reads as TGTGCCAGCACCCACCCAGGGGACAGGGGGCGCCGAGGGGTTAATGGCTACACCTTC. As protein: CASTHPGDRGRRGVNGYTF.

The V call is TRBV4-1, the J call TRBJ2-3, with TRBD1 as a possible D gene (5 bases). V lost 2 bases to trimming and J lost 3 bases, with 9 bases between them. The CDR3 sequence is 14 residues long. Germline values: CDR1 MGHRA, CDR2 YSYEKL. CDR3 sequence (DNA): TGCGCCAGCAGCCAATCCAGGGCTACAGATACGCAGTATTTT. It yields the protein CASSQSRATDTQYF.

V usage is TRBV10-3 and J usage is TRBJ1-1; TRBD1 matches 10 bases. Germline V lookup: CDR1 ENHRY, CDR2 SYGVKD. V lost 7 bases and J lost 0; bases outside the gene matches: 5. The CDR3 extends over 15 amino acids. The CDR3: CAITKTGGMNTEAFF. DNA of the CDR3: TGTGCCATCACTAAGACAGGGGGCATGAACACTGAAGCTTTCTTT.

The chain links TRBV9 to TRBJ2-7, with D possibly being TRBD2 (6 bases). The CDR3 covers 13 residues. The V gene lost 4 bases and the J gene lost 3 bases, with 11 bases spanning the gap. Per the germline V gene, CDR1 is SGDLS and CDR2 is YYNGEE. CDR3 region: CASSRGLVYEQYF. The DNA of the CDR3 is TGTGCCAGCAGCAGGGGACTGGTCTACGAGCAGTACTTC.

V usage is TRBV6-5 and J usage is TRBJ1-1; 10 bases line up with TRBD1. This CDR3 has 15 amino acids. Trimming took 2 bases from V and 4 from J; bases not matched to a gene: 4. Germline V gene lookup returns CDR1 MNHEY and CDR2 SVGAGI. The CDR3, as DNA: TGTGCCAGCAGTTACCGGACAGGGGGAAGCACTGAAGCTTTCTTT. Amino acids: CASSYRTGGSTEAFF.

The rearrangement links TRBV11-3 to TRBJ2-2, with D possibly matching TRBD1 (6 bases). The CDR3 has 16 residues. V was cut by 5 bases and J by 5 bases, with 18 bases left in between. Germline V gene lookup returns CDR1 SGHNT and CDR2 YENEEA. The CDR3: CASSPPFGRGTGELFF. In DNA form, the CDR3 reads TGTGCCAGCAGCCCTCCTTTTGGCAGGGGAACCGGGGAGCTGTTTTTT.

The chain couples TRBV6-5 to TRBJ1-4; 7 bases are a match to TRBD1. Germline V gene data show CDR1 as MNHEY and CDR2 as SVGAGI. J was trimmed by 4 bases and V by 6 bases; bases with no gene match: 8. This CDR3 region has 15 residues. The CDR3 is CASRYAGQLNEKLFF. In DNA form, the CDR3 reads TGTGCCAGCAGATACGCGGGACAGCTTAATGAAAAACTGTTTTTT.

The CDR3 DNA sequence: TGTGCCAGCAGAGGGGGTAACACCTACGAGCAGTACTTC. It yields the protein CASRGGNTYEQYF. J is TRBJ2-7 and V is TRBV6-5; a possible D gene is TRBD1 (6 bases). The CDR3 is 13 residues long. V shed 6 bases and J shed 2 bases, with 11 bases lying between them. Per germline, CDR1 MNHEY and CDR2 SVGAGI.

Only one count was recorded for this clone. V is TRBV28 and J is TRBJ2-2, with 9 positions matching TRBD1. The CDR3 extends over 15 amino acids. After removal of 6 bases from V and 2 bases from J, the junction contained 4 bases not matched to a gene. CDR1 and CDR2 from the germline V gene are MDHEN and SYDVKM. CDR3 sequence reads: CASSWTGDNTGELFF. The CDR3 bases are TGTGCCAGCAGCTGGACAGGGGATAACACCGGGGAGCTGTTTTTT. Full variable domain (outside the CDR3, taken from reference TRBV28 and TRBJ2-2): DVKVTQSSRYLVKRTGEKVFLECVQDMDHENMFWYRQDPGLGLRLIYFSYDVKMKEKGDIPEGYSVSREKKERFSLILESASTNQTSMYLCASSWTGDNTGELFFGEGSRLTVL.

V and J are TRBV6-6 and TRBJ2-6; D is possibly TRBD2 (6 bases). The ends were cut back, 7 bases at V and 0 bases at J, with 7 bases in the middle. Germline values: CDR1 MNHNY, CDR2 SVGAGI (reference sequence). The CDR3 runs 14 residues. Here the CDR3 reads CASTEGSGANVLTF. The CDR3 nucleotides read TGTGCCAGCACGGAGGGCTCTGGGGCCAACGTCCTGACTTTC.